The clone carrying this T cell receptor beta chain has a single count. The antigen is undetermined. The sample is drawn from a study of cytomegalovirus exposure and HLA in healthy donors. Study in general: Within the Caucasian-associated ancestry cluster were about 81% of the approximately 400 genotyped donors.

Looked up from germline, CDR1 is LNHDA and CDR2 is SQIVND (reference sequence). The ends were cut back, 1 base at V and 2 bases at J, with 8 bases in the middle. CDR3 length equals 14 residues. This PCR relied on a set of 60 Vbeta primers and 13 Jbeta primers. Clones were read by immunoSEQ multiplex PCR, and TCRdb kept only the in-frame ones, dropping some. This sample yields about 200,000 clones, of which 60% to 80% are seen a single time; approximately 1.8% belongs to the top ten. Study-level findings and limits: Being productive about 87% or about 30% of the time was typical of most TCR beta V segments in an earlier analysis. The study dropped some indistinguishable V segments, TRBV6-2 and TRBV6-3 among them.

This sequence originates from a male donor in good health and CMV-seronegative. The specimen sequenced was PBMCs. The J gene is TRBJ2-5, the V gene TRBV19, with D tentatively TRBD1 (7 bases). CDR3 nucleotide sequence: TGTGCCAGTAGTATAGCAGGGGGGCAAGAGACCCAGTACTTC. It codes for CASSIAGGQETQYF.